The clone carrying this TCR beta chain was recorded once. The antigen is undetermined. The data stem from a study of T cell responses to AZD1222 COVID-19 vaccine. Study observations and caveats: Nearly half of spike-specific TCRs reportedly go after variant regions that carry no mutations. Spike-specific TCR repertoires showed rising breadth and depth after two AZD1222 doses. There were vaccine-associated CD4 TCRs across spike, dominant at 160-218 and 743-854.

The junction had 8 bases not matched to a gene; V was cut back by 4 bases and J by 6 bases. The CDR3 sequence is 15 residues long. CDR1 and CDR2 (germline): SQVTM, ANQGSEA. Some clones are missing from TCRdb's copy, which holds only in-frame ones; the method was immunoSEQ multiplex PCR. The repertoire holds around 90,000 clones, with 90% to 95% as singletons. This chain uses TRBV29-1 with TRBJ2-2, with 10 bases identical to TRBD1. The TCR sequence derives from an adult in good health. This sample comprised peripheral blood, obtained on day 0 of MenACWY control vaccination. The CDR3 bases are TGCAGCGTTGTTAGGGGACAGGGGTGGCCCGGGGAGCTGTTTTTT. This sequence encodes CSVVRGQGWPGELFF.